The T cell receptor (beta chain) described here comes from a study of cytomegalovirus exposure and HLA in healthy donors. The V and J ends lost 2 bases and 6 bases, in that order; junction bases with no gene match: 9. This CDR3 has 14 amino acids. The germline V gene has CDR1 GTSNPN and CDR2 SVGIG (reference sequence). 60 Vbeta and 13 Jbeta primers were used in PCR. Libraries were prepared by immunoSEQ multiplex PCR; TCRdb keeps only in-frame clonotypes and omits some of them. The sample has fewer than 200,000 clones, about 76% seen once. The rearrangement joins TRBV30 to TRBJ1-1; 7 nucleotides match TRBD1. The sequenced sample consisted of PBMCs. This receptor was identified in a woman aged 18-35 years in good health and CMV-seropositive. The CDR3 nucleotides are TGTGCCTGGAGTACCCGACAGGGAAAGGCTGAAGCTTTCTTT. It yields the protein CAWSTRQGKAEAFF. Supplemented by reference TRBV30 and TRBJ1-1, the full variable domain reads SQTIHQWPATLVQPVGSPLSLECTVEGTSNPNLYWYRQAAGRGLQLLFYSVGIGQISSEVPQNLSASRPQDRQFILSSKKLLLSDSGFYLCAWSTRQGKAEAFFGQGTRLTVV.